This T cell receptor beta chain was recorded in a study of blood T cell repertoires in COVID-19. About the study: There were acute and convalescent COVID-19 samples, and they came from the United States, Italy and Spain. PBMCs, B-cell-depleted T cells, or T cells provided the cDNA or gDNA that made up the material.

Germline trimming cut 5 bases from V and 2 bases from J; bases unmatched to any gene: 5. The V gene's germline CDR1 is SGHNT and CDR2 YENEEA. This CDR3 has 15 residues. Authors' methods: Estimation of nucleated cell counts relied on the amplification of reference gene primers. The assay was immunoSEQ multiplex PCR, and TCRdb's table has in-frame clones only and misses some. That table gives V, J and clone size, and the DNA gave D and trimming. The table has approximately 140,000 clones, 80% to 90% seen once. The sample comprised peripheral blood. The TCR comes from a human donor in a cohort sampled during active COVID-19. This rearrangement joins TRBV11-3 to TRBJ2-1, with TRBD1 matching 8 bases. The CDR3 sequence: CASSPDRGPYNEQFF. The DNA of the CDR3 is TGTGCCAGCAGCCCCGACAGGGGTCCCTACAATGAGCAGTTCTTC.